Included here is one T cell receptor (beta chain) sequence, with context. The specificity of this receptor is unknown. Per-base qualities were not stored, and no clone one base away is much larger. Each collaborating institution followed its own protocols to collect whole blood in K2EDTA tubes. For TCRbeta analysis, collaborator samples were shipped as frozen whole blood, as isolated PBMCs, or as DNA extracted from either sample type. The entry originates in a study of blood T cell repertoires in COVID-19 (dated by TCRdb to the early 2020s). With regard to the full study: Samples covering the acute and convalescent phases of COVID-19 were provided by collaborators in the United States, Italy and Spain. The prospective study material was composed of cDNA or gDNA derived from T cells, B-cell-depleted T cells, or PBMCs. Where available, HLA class I and class II types were taken from metadata supplied by the sample provider and were not determined by assay-based typing. Samples came from the ongoing ImmuneRACE study (first 160 participants) plus 1,254 subjects from 6 global collaborators. Deeply sampled blood TCRbeta repertoires from subjects exposed to, actively infected with, or recovered from COVID-19 were included in the dataset. The repertoires were released in a freely available public database intended as a resource for research on the immune response to SARS-CoV-2. A de-identified subject ID, COVID-19 status, age in years and sex were almost always included in the sample metadata.

TCRbeta CDR3 regions were amplified from genomic DNA using the immunoSEQ Assay, a bias-controlled multiplex PCR. For the original study's pipeline: The number of nucleated cells in each sample was estimated from the amplification of reference gene primers within the assay. To quantify the absolute abundance of each unique TCRbeta CDR3 rearrangement, sequence reads were collapsed and filtered. For each sample, productive Simpson clonality was calculated as the square root of Simpson's diversity index over productive rearrangements. TCRdb retrieved this table from immuneACCESS and kept in-frame rearrangements only. Not all clones are present; in checked studies, unresolved V genes account for under half, and no reason is known for the remainder. The DNA was the basis for D and trimming; V, J and clone size are from that table. Recorded for this sample are more than 400,000 clones; approximately 83% of them occurred a single time. 3.2% of the sample rests with the top ten.

Overall study outcomes, separate from this receptor: The quantity of clinical and demographic metadata differed by source and by participant and was supplied without curation.

The sequenced sample was peripheral blood. This receptor was obtained from a human donor in a cohort sampled during active COVID-19.

In nucleotides, the sequence is TGTGCCAGCAGCCCAGCTAGCGGGGGCACAGATACGCAGTATTTT. Its translation reads: CASSPASGGTDTQYF. The V and J segments used are TRBV7-3 and TRBJ2-3; the junction holds 9 bases that match TRBD2. V is cut back by 5 bases and J by 1 base, with 4 bases in the junction unmatched. The germline V gene provides CDR1 SGHTA and CDR2 FQGTGA. The CDR3 starts with the cysteine, ends with the phenylalanine, and has 15 residues. CDR3 DNA is the only sequence kept; it has 45 bases, read in frame from the first base.